The 31 T cell receptor beta chains below all came from one sample that was sequenced in a study of T cells in Graves' hyperthyroidism and ophthalmopathy. Authors of the study amplified TCR beta CDR3 regions from RNA transcripts. First-round RT-PCR of the TCR CDR3 relied on the HTBI primer set. MiXCR, run by TCRdb on the multiplex PCR reads, gives a single entry per CDR3 protein. The sample lists around 100,000 distinct CDR3 sequences, roughly 50% occurring once. Sequencing input: blood. All receptors derive from a man in his forties with Graves' hyperthyroidism.

As regards this clonotype: This may arise from a read error, as a much more abundant clone is one base away. This chain uses TRBV5-4 with TRBJ1-2, with TRBD1 as a possible D gene (5 bases). Germline values: CDR1 SGHNT, CDR2 YYREEE (reference sequence). The length of the CDR3 is 15 residues. The V end was cut by 3 bases, the J end by 6 bases, with 18 bases between. This CDR3 is CASSSRGSVVDGYTF. The CDR3 DNA sequence: TGTGCCAGCAGCTCGAGGGGCAGCGTAGTAGATGGCTACACCTTC.

In its sample, this clonotype was seen many times. The CDR3 is CASSLGELAGGSYEQYF. The DNA of the CDR3 is TGTGCCAGCAGCTTGGGCGAGCTAGCGGGAGGCTCCTACGAGCAGTACTTC. V gene TRBV5-4 combines with J gene TRBJ2-7; 11 nucleotides agree with TRBD2. The germline V gene has CDR1 SGHNT and CDR2 YYREEE (reference sequence). The V and J ends lost 0 bases and 0 bases, in that order; junction bases with no gene match: 5. CDR3 length: 17 amino acids.

This clonotype was detected ten times or more. The conserved final phenylalanine or tryptophan is absent from the CDR3, which likely points to a read error. Because the CDR3's place on the DNA is in doubt, the DNA is left out and the CDR3 is given as listed by TCRdb. The chain uses TRBV15 and TRBJ1-6. The CDR3 spans 9 residues, counting both ends. Germline V CDR1 and CDR2: LNHNV, YYDKDF (reference sequence). The chain's CDR3 is CATSRDRSS.

The chain carries TRBV2 and TRBJ2-5; possible D gene TRBD1, 7 bases. The CDR3 covers 13 residues. The V end was cut by 6 bases, the J end by 4 bases, with 12 bases between. From germline, CDR1 is SNHLY and CDR2 FYNNEI. The DNA of the CDR3 is TGTGCCAGCAGGACAGGGACTTTAGAGACCCAGTACTTC. This codes for CASRTGTLETQYF.

The gene calls are TRBV2 and TRBJ1-1; tentative D call: TRBD1 (5 bases). The CDR3 has 15 residues. CDR1 and CDR2 (germline): SNHLY, FYNNEI. V was pared by 2 bases and J by 0 bases, with 10 bases between. CDR3 nucleotide sequence: TGTGCCAGCAGTGAACAGGGACGCTTGAACACTGAAGCTTTCTTT. Translation: CASSEQGRLNTEAFF.

This clonotype was observed many times. This chain uses TRBV24-1 with TRBJ2-1; the match to TRBD1 covers 9 bases. The V gene end was trimmed by 4 bases and the J gene end by 10 bases; junction bases not matched to a gene: 4. This CDR3 is 13 amino acids long. Germline CDR1 and CDR2: KGHDR and SFDVKD. The CDR3: CATSDPTGGEQFF. The CDR3 nucleotides are TGTGCCACCAGTGACCCTACAGGGGGCGAGCAGTTCTTC.

This clonotype was counted at least ten times. This chain joins TRBV11-2 and TRBJ1-2, with a weak D call TRBD1 (5 bases). The CDR3 is 15 amino acids. Germline V CDR1 and CDR2: SGHAT, FQNNGV. The V gene lost 4 bases and the J gene lost 6 bases, with 18 bases spanning the gap. Here the CDR3 DNA reads TGTGCCAGCAGCTACTACTCAGGGTTTTACGATGGCTACACCTTC. Protein sequence: CASSYYSGFYDGYTF.

With regard to this clonotype: A much larger clone lies a single base off, so this may be a read error. This likely comes from a read error, as the CDR3 has no conserved phenylalanine or tryptophan at its end. V is TRBV4-1 and J is TRBJ1-2; TRBD1 matches at 7 bases. V was pared by 2 bases and J by 8 bases, with 5 bases of the junction left unmatched. The CDR3 totals 13 residues. Germline V gene data show CDR1 as MGHRA and CDR2 as YSYEKL. This CDR3 reads CASSQLTGRGYTV. The CDR3 nucleotides are TGCGCCAGCAGCCAATTGACAGGGCGAGGCTACACCGTC.

Comments on this clonotype: With a much larger clone just one base away, this may be a read error. The rearrangement links TRBV11-3 to TRBJ2-7; perhaps TRBD1 as D (5 bases). In germline, CDR1 is SGHNT, CDR2 YENEEA. Trimming took off 5 bases at V and 4 bases at J, with 21 bases between the two ends. This CDR3 has 16 residues. The CDR3 nucleotides read TGTGCCAGCAGCACAACGAGGCAGGGCCTTGCATACGAGCAGTACTTC. This encodes CASSTTRQGLAYEQYF.

The rearrangement links TRBV10-2 to TRBJ2-7; 8 bases are shared with TRBD1. The germline gives CDR1 WSHSY, CDR2 SAAADI. With 2 bases clipped from V and 1 base from J, the junction kept 1 base outside the gene matches. The CDR3 length is 14 residues. This CDR3 is CASSETGGSYEQYF. In DNA, the CDR3 is TGCGCCAGCAGTGAGACAGGGGGTTCCTACGAGCAGTACTTC.

The sample holds many counts of this clonotype. This chain joins TRBV11-3 and TRBJ2-2; D call uncertain. Germline V CDR1 and CDR2: SGHNT, YENEEA. The germline V and J ends were trimmed by 4 bases and 5 bases, with 2 bases remaining between them. The CDR3 extends over 11 amino acids. The CDR3 region has the DNA TGTGCCAGCAGCTGGACCGGGGAGCTGTTTTTT. This codes for CASSWTGELFF.

The chain combines TRBV29-1 with TRBJ2-1; 7 bases align to TRBD2. Looked up from germline, CDR1 is SQVTM and CDR2 is ANQGSEA. The trim removed 6 bases at V and 8 bases at J, leaving 10 bases unmatched. This CDR3 contains 13 residues. The CDR3 DNA sequence: TGCAGCGTCCGACTAGCCCCCTTGGATGAGCAGTTCTTC. Its protein is CSVRLAPLDEQFF.

Ten or more counts support this clonotype. The chain joins TRBV2 to TRBJ1-3; the D gene is possibly TRBD1 (6 bases). This CDR3 spans 14 amino acids. V lost 5 bases and J 6 bases, leaving 14 bases between the germline ends. CDR1 is SNHLY and CDR2 is FYNNEI in the germline V gene. This CDR3 reads CASSRIQGANTIYF. The CDR3, as DNA: TGTGCCAGCAGTCGCATACAGGGTGCAAACACCATATATTTT.

The chain employs TRBV2 and TRBJ2-3; no firm D call. Germline V gene lookup returns CDR1 SNHLY and CDR2 FYNNEI. The CDR3 sequence is 12 residues long. Trimming left V 5 bases short and J 5 bases short, with 8 bases between. The CDR3 loop reads CASSLSQDTQYF. The CDR3 coding sequence is TGTGCCAGCAGTTTATCGCAAGATACGCAGTATTTT.

Worth noting for this clonotype: This may be a read error: a much more frequent sequence differs by one nucleotide. Without the conserved terminal phenylalanine or tryptophan, this CDR3 likely stems from a read error. This rearrangement joins TRBV4-2 to TRBJ1-1; 7 bases are a match to TRBD1. There are 14 residues in the CDR3. V trimming: 4 bases; J trimming: 2 bases; junction bases outside the gene matches: 4. The germline V gene encodes CDR1 LGHNA and CDR2 YNFKEQ. In DNA form, the CDR3 reads TGTGCCAGCAGCCTTAACAGGGGAAACACTGAAGCTTTCTGT. Translated, it gives CASSLNRGNTEAFC.

The chain couples TRBV29-1 to TRBJ2-7; 7 bases map to TRBD1. CDR3 length equals 14 residues. Germline V gives CDR1 SQVTM, CDR2 ANQGSEA. The trim removed 1 base at V and 3 bases at J, leaving 6 bases unmatched. For the CDR3, the DNA is TGCAGCGTTGAAGTTTGGGACAGCCACTACGAGCAGTACTTC. Its protein is CSVEVWDSHYEQYF.

Worth noting for this clonotype: The junction departs from germline at one end; a sequencing error may be responsible. This chain links TRBV10-3 with TRBJ2-7; 12 positions agree with TRBD1. The CDR3 length is 17 residues. Per germline, CDR1 ENHRY and CDR2 SYGVKD. The CDR3 sequence: CATSASTGTGGMDEQYF. The CDR3 DNA follows: TGTGCCACCAGTGCTTCTACCGGGACAGGGGGCATGGACGAGCAGTACTTC.

J is TRBJ1-1 and V is TRBV5-1, with 10 positions matching TRBD1. Trimming cost V 5 bases and J 4 bases; bases outside gene matches: 8. CDR1 and CDR2 from the germline V gene are SGHRS and YFSETQ. This CDR3 has 15 amino acids. CDR3 in DNA: TGCGCCAGCAGACTCGGACAGGGGGGGACCACTGAAGCTTTCTTT. It specifies CASRLGQGGTTEAFF.

The sample holds many counts of this clonotype. J is TRBJ1-3 and V is TRBV20-1, with a weak D call TRBD1 (6 bases). CDR1 is DFQATT and CDR2 is SNEGSKA in the germline V gene (reference sequence). The CDR3 has 15 amino acids. V was pared by 5 bases and J by 0 bases, with 14 bases between. CDR3 DNA sequence: TGCAGTGCTGGGGGGGGCACCCCCTCTGGAAACACCATATATTTT. Its translation: CSAGGGTPSGNTIYF.

CDR3 nucleotide sequence: TGTGCCAGCAGCTTAGAAGGACAGGGCCTTGACACTGAAGCTTTCTTT. Translating gives CASSLEGQGLDTEAFF. The V call is TRBV7-8, the J call TRBJ1-1; 8 nucleotides align to TRBD1. The junction had 7 bases not matched to a gene; V was cut back by 1 base and J by 3 bases. Per germline, CDR1 SGHVS and CDR2 FQNEAQ. The CDR3 length is 16 residues.

The chain combines TRBV27 with TRBJ2-2, with D possibly TRBD1 on 7 matching bases. The CDR3 is 13 residues long. V lost 8 bases and J 7 bases, leaving 14 bases between the germline ends. Germline CDR1 is MNHEY and CDR2 is SMNVEV (reference sequence). In DNA form, the CDR3 reads TGTGCCAGCGGGACAGTCGGGAGCGGGGAGCTGTTTTTT. Its protein product is CASGTVGSGELFF.

The V gene is TRBV7-6, the J gene TRBJ2-5; no definite D call. CDR1 and CDR2 from the germline V gene are SGHVS and FNYEAQ. CDR3 length: 12 amino acids. V gave up 5 bases and J gave up 2 bases, with 6 bases separating them. The CDR3: CASSKRQETQYF. The CDR3 nucleotides read TGTGCCAGCAGCAAAAGACAAGAGACCCAGTACTTC.

Points on this clonotype: Since a much larger clone is just one base distant, this may be a read error. This chain links TRBV20-1 with TRBJ2-3, with D perhaps TRBD2 (5 bases). The CDR3 covers 13 residues. Trimming removed 7 bases at V and 4 bases at J, with 15 bases between. From germline, CDR1 is DFQATT and CDR2 SNEGSKA (reference sequence). The CDR3 region has the DNA TGCAGTGTGGAGGATGGCGGCGCAGATACGCAGTATTTT. It yields the protein CSVEDGGADTQYF.

This clonotype was seen repeatedly, ten times or more. Sequence at one end of the junction differs from germline and may be a read error. This rearrangement joins TRBV9 to TRBJ2-7, with D maybe TRBD1 (6 bases). Germline-derived CDR1 and CDR2 are SGDLS and YYNGEE. The CDR3 runs 15 residues. The CDR3 DNA reads as TGTGCCAGCAGCGTATCATGGGGGCTCTCCGACGAGCAGTACTTC. Protein: CASSVSWGLSDEQYF.

In this sample, this clonotype turned up many times. V gene TRBV12-3 or TRBV12-4 combines with J gene TRBJ2-7; no definite D call. V shed 2 bases and J shed 5 bases, with 16 bases lying between them. The length of the CDR3 is 15 residues. The CDR3 coding sequence is TGTGCCAGCAGTTTAATTTTGGGCCCCGCTAACGAGCAGTACTTC. Its translation: CASSLILGPANEQYF.

This clonotype was recorded many times. The rearrangement joins TRBV5-6 to TRBJ1-4; perhaps TRBD1 as D (6 bases). Trimming removed 5 bases at V and 2 bases at J, with 13 bases between. The CDR3 is 15 residues long. Germline V gives CDR1 SGHDT, CDR2 YYEEEE. CDR3 sequence reads: CASRNVGGTNEKLFF. CDR3 DNA: TGTGCCAGCAGGAACGTAGGGGGGACTAATGAAAAACTGTTTTTT.

In this sample, this clonotype turned up many times. The chain couples TRBV6-2 or TRBV6-3 to TRBJ1-1, with TRBD1 matching over 8 bases. Germline V gene sequence: CDR1 MNHEY, CDR2 SVGEGT. V lost 5 bases and J lost 8; bases outside the gene matches: 1. The CDR3 is 11 amino acids. The CDR3 nucleotides are TGTGCCAGCAGTCGACAGGGGGAAGCTTTCTTT. It is translated as CASSRQGEAFF.

There are many counts of this clonotype. The V call is TRBV5-8, the J call TRBJ1-6; D ambiguous. V lost 1 base and J 6 bases, leaving 8 bases between the germline ends. The CDR3 is made up of 14 amino acids. Germline V CDR1 and CDR2: SGHTS, YDEGEE. For the CDR3, the DNA is TGTGCCAGCAGCTTGAACAGATTTAATTCACCCCTCCACTTT. Translation: CASSLNRFNSPLHF.

This clonotype showed up many times. The chain carries TRBV24-1 and TRBJ2-7, with D hard to call. V lost 3 bases to trimming and J lost 0 bases, with 8 bases between them. CDR1 is KGHDR and CDR2 is SFDVKD in the germline V gene. This CDR3 contains 14 residues. The CDR3 nucleotides read TGTGCCACCAGTGATCATACAGACTCCTACGAGCAGTACTTC. Translated: CATSDHTDSYEQYF.

The chain has TRBV19 and TRBJ1-1; D is possibly TRBD1 (6 bases). The CDR3 is 16 residues long. Germline V gene sequence: CDR1 LNHDA, CDR2 SQIVND (reference sequence). V shed 5 bases and J shed 3 bases, with 19 bases lying between them. The CDR3 here is CASSLKPRGSDTEAFF. The CDR3 DNA follows: TGTGCCAGTAGTTTGAAGCCCAGGGGTAGCGACACTGAAGCTTTCTTT. Filled out from reference TRBV19 and TRBJ1-1, the complete variable domain reads DGGITQSPKYLFRKEGQNVTLSCEQNLNHDAMYWYRQDPGQGLRLIYYSQIVNDFQKGDIAEGYSVSREKKESFPLTVTSAQKNPTAFYLCASSLKPRGSDTEAFFGQGTRLTVV.

About this clonotype: A much larger clone lies a single base off, so this may be a read error. The J gene is TRBJ1-6, the V gene TRBV3-1; D perhaps matches TRBD1 (5 bases). The CDR3 has 12 amino acids. Trimming pared 6 bases from V and 9 bases from J, leaving 9 bases between. Germline-derived CDR1 and CDR2 are LGHDT and YNNKEL (reference sequence). The CDR3: CASRIQASPLHF. In DNA, the CDR3 is TGTGCCAGCAGAATACAGGCTTCACCCCTCCACTTT.